This TCR beta chain is from a study of shared clonotypes between healthy human individuals. Every one of the donors was a Caucasian adult that lived in Nashville, Tennessee. Trimming took off 0 bases at V and 5 bases at J, with 17 bases between the two ends. Germline loops: CDR1 KGHSH, CDR2 LQKENI. This CDR3 is built from 17 residues. On ten immunoSEQ deep assay plates, unsorted PBMC DNA was sequenced. Measured with immunoSEQ multiplex PCR; TCRdb has only the in-frame clones, and not every one. The sample includes 450,000 to 650,000 clones, roughly 72% of them seen just once. The sequence was obtained from a woman in her thirties or forties in good health. Some clones in this sample may be carry-over from other donors' samples. Sequencing used PBMCs. This rearrangement joins TRBV18 to TRBJ2-1; TRBD2 might be the D (6 bases). The CDR3 nucleotides are TGTGCCAGCTCACCACCATCCCGGGACTCCAGACACAATGAGCAGTTCTTC. As protein: CASSPPSRDSRHNEQFF.